What follows describes a single TCR beta chain. What it binds is not known. This sample stems from a study of resident and recirculating memory T cells in vitiligo. Study results and limitations: No unique dominant TCR clone was found in vitiligo lesions.

Using immunoSEQ multiplex PCR, the repertoire was profiled, and TCRdb retains in-frame clones only, with some absent. The data show 70,000 to 85,000 clones, with approximately 90% seen just once and about 4.9% held by the top ten. With 6 bases removed from V and 3 bases from J, the gap between germline ends came to 14 bases. CDR3 length equals 15 residues. Per the germline V gene, CDR1 is LNHDA and CDR2 is SQIVND (reference sequence). Confetti depigmentation, marking active vitiligo, was absent in these patients. The clonotype originates from a male donor with vitiligo. The chain carries TRBV19 and TRBJ2-2, with D possibly TRBD1 on 6 matching bases. Sequencing used blood. The chain's CDR3 is CASRQGTGYTGELFF. In nucleotides, the CDR3 is TGTGCCAGTAGACAGGGAACAGGCTACACCGGGGAGCTGTTTTTT.